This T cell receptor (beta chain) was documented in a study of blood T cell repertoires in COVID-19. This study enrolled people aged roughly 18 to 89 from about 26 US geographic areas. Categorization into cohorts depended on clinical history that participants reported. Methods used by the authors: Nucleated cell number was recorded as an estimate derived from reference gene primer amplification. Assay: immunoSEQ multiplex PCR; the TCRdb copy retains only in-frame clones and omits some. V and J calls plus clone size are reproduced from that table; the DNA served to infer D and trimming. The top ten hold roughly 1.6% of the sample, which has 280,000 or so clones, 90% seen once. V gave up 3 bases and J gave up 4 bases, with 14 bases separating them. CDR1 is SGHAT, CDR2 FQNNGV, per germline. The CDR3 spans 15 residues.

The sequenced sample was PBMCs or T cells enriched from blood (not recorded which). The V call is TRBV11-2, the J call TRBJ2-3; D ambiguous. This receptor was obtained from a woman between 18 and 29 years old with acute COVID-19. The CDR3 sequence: CASSFGALRADTQYF. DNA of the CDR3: TGTGCCAGCAGCTTCGGTGCGCTTCGCGCAGATACGCAGTATTTT. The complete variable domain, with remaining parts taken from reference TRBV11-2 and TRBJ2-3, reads EAGVAQSPRYKIIEKRQSVAFWCNPISGHATLYWYQQILGQGPKLLIQFQNNGVVDDSQLPKDRFSAERLKGVDSTLKIQPAKLEDSAVYLCASSFGALRADTQYFGPGTRLTVL.